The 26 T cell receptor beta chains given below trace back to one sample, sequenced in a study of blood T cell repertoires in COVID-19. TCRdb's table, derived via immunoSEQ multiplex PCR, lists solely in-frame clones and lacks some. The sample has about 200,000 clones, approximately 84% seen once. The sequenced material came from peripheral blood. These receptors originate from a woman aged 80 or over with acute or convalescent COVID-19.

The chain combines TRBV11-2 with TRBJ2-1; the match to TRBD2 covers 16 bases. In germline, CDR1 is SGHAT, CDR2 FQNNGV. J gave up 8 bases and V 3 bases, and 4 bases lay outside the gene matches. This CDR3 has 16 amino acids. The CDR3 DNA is TGTGCCAGCAGCTTGGGACTAGCGGGAGGGATCGATGAGCAGTTCTTC. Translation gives CASSLGLAGGIDEQFF.

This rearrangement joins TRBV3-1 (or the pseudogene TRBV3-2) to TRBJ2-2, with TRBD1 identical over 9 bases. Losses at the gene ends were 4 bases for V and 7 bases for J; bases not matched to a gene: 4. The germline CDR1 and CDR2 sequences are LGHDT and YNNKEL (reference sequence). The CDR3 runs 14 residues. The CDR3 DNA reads TGTGCCAGCAGCCTTGGACAGGGGCACGGGGAGCTGTTTTTT. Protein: CASSLGQGHGELFF.

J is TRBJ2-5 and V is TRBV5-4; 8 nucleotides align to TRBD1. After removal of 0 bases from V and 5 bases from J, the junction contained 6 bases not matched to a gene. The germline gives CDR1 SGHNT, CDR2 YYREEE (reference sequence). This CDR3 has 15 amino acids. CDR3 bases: TGTGCCAGCAGCTTGGGGACAGGGCTTGGGGAGACCCAGTACTTC. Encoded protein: CASSLGTGLGETQYF.

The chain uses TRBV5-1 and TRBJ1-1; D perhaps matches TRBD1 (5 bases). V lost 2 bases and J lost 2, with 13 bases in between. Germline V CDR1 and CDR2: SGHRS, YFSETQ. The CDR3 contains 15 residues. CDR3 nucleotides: TGCGCCAGCAGCTTCTCCGACAGCTTAAACACTGAAGCTTTCTTT. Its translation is CASSFSDSLNTEAFF.

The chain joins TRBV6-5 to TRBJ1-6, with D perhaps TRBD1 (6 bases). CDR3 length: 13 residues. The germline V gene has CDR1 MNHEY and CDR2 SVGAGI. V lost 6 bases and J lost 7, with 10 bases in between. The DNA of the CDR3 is TGTGCCAGCAGCGGGGGGCCGAATTCACCCCTCCACTTT. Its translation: CASSGGPNSPLHF.

CDR3 residues: CASSSGLQGAGNTIYF. The CDR3 DNA sequence: TGTGCCAGCTCATCGGGATTACAGGGAGCTGGAAACACCATATATTTT. The rearrangement joins TRBV18 to TRBJ1-3; possible D gene TRBD1, 6 bases. Trimming took 5 bases from V and 2 from J, leaving 16 bases between them. The germline CDR1 and CDR2 sequences are KGHSH and LQKENI. The CDR3 totals 16 residues.

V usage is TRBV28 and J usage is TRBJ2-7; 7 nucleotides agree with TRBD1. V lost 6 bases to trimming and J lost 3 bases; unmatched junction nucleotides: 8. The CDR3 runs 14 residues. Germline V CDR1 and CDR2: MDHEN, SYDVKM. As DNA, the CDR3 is TGTGCCAGCAGCACCGAGGCAGGGGGCTACGAGCAGTACTTC. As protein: CASSTEAGGYEQYF.

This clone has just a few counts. The CDR3 DNA follows: TGTGCCAGCAGCCATAACAGGGGAGACTATGGCTACACCTTC. It yields the protein CASSHNRGDYGYTF. This rearrangement joins TRBV7-9 to TRBJ1-2; 7 bases are shared with TRBD1. The CDR3 is made up of 14 amino acids. Germline V gene data show CDR1 as SEHNR and CDR2 as FQNEAQ (reference sequence). J lost 3 bases, V lost 5 bases, and 6 bases had no gene match.

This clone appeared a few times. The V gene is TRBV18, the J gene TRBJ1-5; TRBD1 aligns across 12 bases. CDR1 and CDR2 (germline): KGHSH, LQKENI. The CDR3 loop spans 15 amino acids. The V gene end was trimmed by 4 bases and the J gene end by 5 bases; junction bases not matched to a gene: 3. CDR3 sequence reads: CASSLGTGGDQPQHF. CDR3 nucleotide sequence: TGTGCCAGCTCACTAGGGACAGGGGGCGATCAGCCCCAGCATTTT. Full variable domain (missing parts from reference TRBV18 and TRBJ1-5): NAGVMQNPRHLVRRRGQEARLRCSPMKGHSHVYWYRQLPEEGLKFMVYLQKENIIDESGMPKERFSAEFPKEGPSILRIQQVVRGDSAAYFCASSLGTGGDQPQHFGDGTRLSIL.

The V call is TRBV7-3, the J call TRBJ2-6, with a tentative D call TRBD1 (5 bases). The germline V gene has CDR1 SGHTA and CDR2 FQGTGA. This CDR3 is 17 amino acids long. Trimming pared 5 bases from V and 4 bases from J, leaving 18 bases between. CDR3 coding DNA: TGTGCCAGCAGCCCCAGGGATGCCAGACTGGGGGCCAACGTCCTGACTTTC. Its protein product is CASSPRDARLGANVLTF.

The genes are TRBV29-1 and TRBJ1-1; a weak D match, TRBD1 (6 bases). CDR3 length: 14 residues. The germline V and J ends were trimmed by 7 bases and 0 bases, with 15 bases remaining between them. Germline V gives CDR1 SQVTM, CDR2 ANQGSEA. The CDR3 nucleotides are TGCAGCGCCCCCGAGGGGGGGTTGAACACTGAAGCTTTCTTT. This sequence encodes CSAPEGGLNTEAFF.

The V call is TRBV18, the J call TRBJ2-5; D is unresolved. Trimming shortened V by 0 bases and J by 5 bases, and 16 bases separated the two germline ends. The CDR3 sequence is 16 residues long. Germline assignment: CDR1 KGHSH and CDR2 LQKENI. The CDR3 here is CASSPPYGSGVETQYF. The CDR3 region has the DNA TGTGCCAGCTCACCACCGTATGGCAGTGGTGTTGAGACCCAGTACTTC.

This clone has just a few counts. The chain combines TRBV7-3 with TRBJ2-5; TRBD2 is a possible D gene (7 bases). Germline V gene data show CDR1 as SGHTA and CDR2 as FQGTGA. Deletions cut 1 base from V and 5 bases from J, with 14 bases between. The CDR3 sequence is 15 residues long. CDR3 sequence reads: CASSLKGGVDETQYF. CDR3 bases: TGTGCCAGCAGCTTAAAAGGGGGGGTTGACGAGACCCAGTACTTC.

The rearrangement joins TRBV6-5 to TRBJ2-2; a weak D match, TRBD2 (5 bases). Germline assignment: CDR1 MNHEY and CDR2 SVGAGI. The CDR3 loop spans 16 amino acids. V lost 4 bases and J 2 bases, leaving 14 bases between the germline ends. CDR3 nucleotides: TGTGCCAGCAGTTTCCAGACTATGCCAAACACCGGGGAGCTGTTTTTT. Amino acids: CASSFQTMPNTGELFF.

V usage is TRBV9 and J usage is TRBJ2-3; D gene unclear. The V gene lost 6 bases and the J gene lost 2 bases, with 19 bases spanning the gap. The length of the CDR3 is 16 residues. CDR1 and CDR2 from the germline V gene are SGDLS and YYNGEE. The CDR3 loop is CASTFDHLPTTDTQYF. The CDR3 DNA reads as TGTGCCAGCACCTTCGATCACTTGCCAACCACAGATACGCAGTATTTT.

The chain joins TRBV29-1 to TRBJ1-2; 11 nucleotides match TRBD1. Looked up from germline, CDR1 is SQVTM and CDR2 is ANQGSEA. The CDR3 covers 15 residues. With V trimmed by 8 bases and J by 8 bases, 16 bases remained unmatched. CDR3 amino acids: CSSPVWGQGGRGYTF. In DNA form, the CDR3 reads TGCAGCTCTCCCGTTTGGGGACAGGGGGGTCGGGGCTACACCTTC. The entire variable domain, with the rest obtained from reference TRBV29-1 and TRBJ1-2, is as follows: SAVISQKPSRDICQRGTSLTIQCQVDSQVTMMFWYRQQPGQSLTLIATANQGSEATYESGFVIDKFPISRPNLTFSTLTVSNMSPEDSSIYLCSSPVWGQGGRGYTFGSGTRLTVV.

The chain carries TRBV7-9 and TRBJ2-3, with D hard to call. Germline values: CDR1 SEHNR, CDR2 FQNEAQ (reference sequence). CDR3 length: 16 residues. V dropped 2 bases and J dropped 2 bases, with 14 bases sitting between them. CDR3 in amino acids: CASSLNSRPTTDTQYF. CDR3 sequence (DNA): TGTGCCAGCAGCTTAAACAGTCGACCAACCACAGATACGCAGTATTTT.

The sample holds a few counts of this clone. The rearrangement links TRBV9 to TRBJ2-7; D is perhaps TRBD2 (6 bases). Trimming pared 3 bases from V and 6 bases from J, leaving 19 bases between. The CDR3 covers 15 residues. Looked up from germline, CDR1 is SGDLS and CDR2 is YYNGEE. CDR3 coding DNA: TGTGCCAGCAGCGCTACTGGGGGGAGAACGGGCGAGCAGTACTTC. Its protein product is CASSATGGRTGEQYF.

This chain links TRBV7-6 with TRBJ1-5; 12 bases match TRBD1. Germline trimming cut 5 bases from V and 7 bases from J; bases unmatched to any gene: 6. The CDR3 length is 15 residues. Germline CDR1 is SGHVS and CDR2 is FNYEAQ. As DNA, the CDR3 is TGTGCCAGCAGCGCCGGGACAGGGGGCGGACAGCCCCAGCATTTT. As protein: CASSAGTGGGQPQHF.

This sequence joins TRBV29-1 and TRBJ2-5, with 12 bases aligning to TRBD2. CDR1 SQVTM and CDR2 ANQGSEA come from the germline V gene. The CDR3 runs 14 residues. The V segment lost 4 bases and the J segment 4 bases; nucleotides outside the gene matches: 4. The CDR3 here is CSVGGGLAGETQYF. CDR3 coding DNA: TGCAGCGTTGGGGGGGGACTAGCGGGAGAGACCCAGTACTTC.

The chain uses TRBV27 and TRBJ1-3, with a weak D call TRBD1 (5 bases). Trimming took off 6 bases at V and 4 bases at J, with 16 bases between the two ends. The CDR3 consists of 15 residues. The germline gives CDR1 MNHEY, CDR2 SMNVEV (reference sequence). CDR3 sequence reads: CASRERGWEGNTIYF. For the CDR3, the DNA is TGTGCCAGCAGGGAGCGGGGGTGGGAAGGAAACACCATATATTTT.

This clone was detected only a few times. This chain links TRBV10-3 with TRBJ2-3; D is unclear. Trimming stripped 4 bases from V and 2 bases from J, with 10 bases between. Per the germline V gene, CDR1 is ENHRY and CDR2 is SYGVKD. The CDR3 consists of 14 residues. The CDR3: CAISVTYITDTQYF. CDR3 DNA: TGTGCCATCAGTGTTACATATATCACAGATACGCAGTATTTT.

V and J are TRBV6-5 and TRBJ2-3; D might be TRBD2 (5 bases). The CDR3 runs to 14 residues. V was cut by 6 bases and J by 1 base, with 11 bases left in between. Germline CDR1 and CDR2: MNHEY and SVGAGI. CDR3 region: CASSLAAGTDTQYF. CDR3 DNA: TGTGCCAGCAGCCTAGCAGCTGGCACAGATACGCAGTATTTT.

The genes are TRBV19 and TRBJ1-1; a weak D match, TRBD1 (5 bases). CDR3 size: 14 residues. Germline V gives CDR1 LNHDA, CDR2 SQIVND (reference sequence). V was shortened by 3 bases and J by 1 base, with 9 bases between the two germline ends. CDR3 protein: CASSIQGSNTEAFF. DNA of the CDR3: TGTGCCAGTAGTATTCAGGGATCGAACACTGAAGCTTTCTTT.

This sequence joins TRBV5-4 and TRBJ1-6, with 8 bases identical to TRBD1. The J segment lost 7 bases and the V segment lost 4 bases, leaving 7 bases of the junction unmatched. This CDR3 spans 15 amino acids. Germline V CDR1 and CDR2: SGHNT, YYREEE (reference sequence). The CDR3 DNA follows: TGTGCCAGCAGCGAGTGGACAGGGAAAAATTCACCCCTCCACTTT. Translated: CASSEWTGKNSPLHF.

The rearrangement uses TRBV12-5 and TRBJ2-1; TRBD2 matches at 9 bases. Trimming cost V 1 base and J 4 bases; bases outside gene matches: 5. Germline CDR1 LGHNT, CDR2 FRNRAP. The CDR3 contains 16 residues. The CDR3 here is CASGLGGLAGYNEQFF. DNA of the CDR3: TGTGCTAGTGGTTTGGGTGGTCTAGCGGGGTACAATGAGCAGTTCTTC.